The 18 T cell receptor beta chains listed next were all sequenced from one sample in a study of regulatory T cells in long-lasting Graves disease. For TCR beta, libraries came from iRepertoire HTBI primers and Arm-PCR of CDR3 regions. MiXCR was run by TCRdb on the multiplex PCR reads, yielding one entry per CDR3 protein. The profile covers about 620,000 distinct CDR3 sequences, with roughly 15% appearing a single time and approximately 20% taken by the ten largest. The time point is: newly diagnosed GD, antithyroid drugs for less than 3 months. Construction of the TCR library relied on RNA isolated from PBMCs. The same specimen was also included in a second study, on T cells in Graves' hyperthyroidism and ophthalmopathy.

The specimen was peripheral blood mononuclear cells (PBMCs), collected at new diagnosis, from a patient treated with antithyroid drugs. The source is a woman under 40 with Graves disease.

This clonotype was observed a few times. This chain uses TRBV6-1 with TRBJ1-5, with D possibly matching TRBD1 (5 bases). The germline V gene encodes CDR1 MNHNS and CDR2 SASEGT. This CDR3 region has 15 residues. Trimming took 9 bases from V and 4 from J, leaving 19 bases between them. Written as DNA, the CDR3 is TGTGCCAGTGATGTGGGACGAACGGTAAATCAGCCCCAGCATTTT. Translation gives CASDVGRTVNQPQHF.

This clonotype has a count of ten or more. The chain recombines TRBV11-2 with TRBJ2-7; weak D call: TRBD1 (6 bases). The CDR3 spans 12 residues. The V end lost 5 bases, the J end lost 3 bases, and 8 bases lay between the germline ends. CDR1 is SGHAT and CDR2 is FQNNGV in the germline V gene. CDR3 bases: TGTGCCAGCAGCCCGGACAGCTACGAGCAGTACTTC. It translates to CASSPDSYEQYF.

This clonotype was recorded at least ten times. The J gene is TRBJ1-6, the V gene TRBV2; D is possibly TRBD1 (6 bases). The CDR3 runs to 13 residues. Trimming took 8 bases from V and 8 from J, leaving 13 bases between them. Germline V lookup: CDR1 SNHLY, CDR2 FYNNEI. The CDR3 is CASVGQRDSPLHF. The CDR3 bases are TGTGCCAGCGTAGGACAGAGAGATTCACCCCTCCACTTT.

Points on this clonotype: Germline and junction disagree at one end, which may indicate a read error. This chain links TRBV5-1 with TRBJ2-1; D is ambiguous. CDR3 length: 15 amino acids. Germline CDR1 is SGHRS and CDR2 is YFSETQ. CDR3 in amino acids: CASSLVTDSYNEHFF. DNA of the CDR3: TGCGCCAGCAGCTTGGTGACTGACTCCTACAATGAGCATTTCTTC.

The chain couples TRBV20-1 to TRBJ1-5, with D perhaps matching TRBD1 (5 bases). V lost 6 bases and J 2 bases, leaving 17 bases between the germline ends. The length of the CDR3 is 15 residues. Germline CDR1 DFQATT, CDR2 SNEGSKA (reference sequence). CDR3: CSAPARGDGNQPQHF. The CDR3 coding sequence is TGCAGTGCCCCGGCGCGGGGGGATGGCAATCAGCCCCAGCATTTT.

This clonotype showed up many times. This chain links TRBV12-3 or TRBV12-4 with TRBJ1-4; the D is unclear. V gave up 6 bases and J gave up 0 bases, with 11 bases separating them. The CDR3 sequence is 15 residues long. The CDR3 sequence is CASSQDGATNEKLFF. In DNA, the CDR3 is TGTGCCAGCAGCCAAGACGGTGCAACTAATGAAAAACTGTTTTTT.

This clonotype was seen a handful of times. The chain couples TRBV5-1 to TRBJ2-1; 7 bases are a match to TRBD2. The germline V gene has CDR1 SGHRS and CDR2 YFSETQ. The CDR3 is made up of 14 amino acids. With V trimmed by 1 base and J by 3 bases, 1 base remained unmatched. This CDR3 is CASSLTSVYNEQFF. CDR3 coding DNA: TGCGCCAGCAGCTTGACTAGCGTCTACAATGAGCAGTTCTTC.

This clonotype was seen at least ten times. This sequence joins TRBV20-1 and TRBJ2-1, with no clear D. The CDR3 spans 10 residues. Trimming cost V 6 bases and J 12 bases, with 12 bases left between them. In germline, CDR1 is DFQATT, CDR2 SNEGSKA (reference sequence). This chain's CDR3 is CSAESNAQFF. CDR3 in DNA: TGCAGTGCCGAGTCTAACGCGCAGTTCTTC.

At least ten counts were recorded for this clonotype. The CDR3 loop reads CATSRGQEDHGYTF. In nucleotides, the CDR3 is TGTGCCACCAGCAGGGGACAGGAGGATCATGGCTACACCTTC. The chain couples TRBV15 to TRBJ1-2; TRBD1 agrees at 8 bases. Unmatched junction bases numbered 6, after V lost 3 bases and J lost 6 bases. This CDR3 comprises 14 residues. From germline, CDR1 is LNHNV and CDR2 YYDKDF (reference sequence). Full variable domain (rest looked up from reference TRBV15 and TRBJ1-2): DAMVIQNPRYQVTQFGKPVTLSCSQTLNHNVMYWYQQKSSQAPKLLFHYYDKDFNNEADTPDNFQSRRPNTSFCFLDIRSPGLGDTAMYLCATSRGQEDHGYTFGSGTRLTVV.

This rearrangement joins TRBV18 to TRBJ2-7; possibly TRBD1 for D (5 bases). The CDR3 length is 15 residues. Trimming removed 6 bases at V and 0 bases at J, with 15 bases between. Germline CDR1 is KGHSH and CDR2 is LQKENI. DNA for the CDR3: TGTGCCAGCTCCCGACAGCCCCTCGGCTCCTACGAGCAGTACTTC. It specifies CASSRQPLGSYEQYF.

V is TRBV5-1 and J is TRBJ2-7; D is uncertain. The CDR3 runs to 15 residues. Trimming stripped 0 bases from V and 0 bases from J, with 10 bases between. The germline V gene has CDR1 SGHRS and CDR2 YFSETQ. CDR3 in amino acids: CASSLDATPSYEQYF. In DNA form, the CDR3 reads TGCGCCAGCAGCTTGGACGCGACACCCTCCTACGAGCAGTACTTC.

This clonotype has a count of ten or more. This chain links TRBV30 with TRBJ2-7; no firm D call. The ends were cut back, 0 bases at V and 5 bases at J, with 8 bases in the middle. CDR3 length: 12 amino acids. CDR1 is GTSNPN, CDR2 SVGIG, per germline (reference sequence). CDR3 DNA: TGTGCCTGGAGTGTAAGGTTCCACGAGCAGTACTTC. It yields the protein CAWSVRFHEQYF.

The chain has TRBV30 and TRBJ2-2, with 7 bases matching TRBD1. J lost 3 bases, V lost 1 base, and 5 bases had no gene match. CDR3 size: 15 residues. Germline-derived CDR1 and CDR2 are GTSNPN and SVGIG (reference sequence). The CDR3 DNA is TGTGCCTGGAGTGCCGCAGACAGGGACACCGGGGAGCTGTTTTTT. This codes for CAWSAADRDTGELFF.

This clonotype showed up many times. This chain uses TRBV20-1 with TRBJ2-7; no reliable D call. The CDR3 totals 15 residues. Trimming pared 0 bases from V and 2 bases from J, leaving 14 bases between. The germline V gene encodes CDR1 DFQATT and CDR2 SNEGSKA (reference sequence). CDR3 in amino acids: CSARDPVGPTYEQYF. The CDR3 DNA reads as TGCAGTGCTAGAGATCCGGTGGGTCCCACCTACGAGCAGTACTTC.

This clonotype was counted at least ten times. The chain couples TRBV28 to TRBJ1-1; D not certain. Per germline, CDR1 MDHEN and CDR2 SYDVKM. The CDR3 covers 15 residues. Trimming removed 11 bases from V and 3 bases from J, with 22 bases in between. The CDR3 spells CASSSLRDMYTEAFF. DNA for the CDR3: TGTGCCTCATCGAGTTTGCGGGATATGTACACTGAAGCTTTCTTT.

This rearrangement joins TRBV6-1 to TRBJ2-5; possibly TRBD2 for D (5 bases). Trimming stripped 3 bases from V and 10 bases from J, with 9 bases between. There are 11 residues in the CDR3. The germline gives CDR1 MNHNS, CDR2 SASEGT. The CDR3: CASSELRDQYF. The CDR3 DNA reads TGTGCCAGCAGTGAGCTTCGGGACCAGTACTTC.

Comment on this clonotype: Possible read error: a much larger clone is one base away. This chain joins TRBV6-1 and TRBJ2-2; TRBD2 matches at 12 bases. The CDR3 spans 18 residues. Germline-derived CDR1 and CDR2 are MNHNS and SASEGT. CDR3 DNA: TGTGCCAGCAGATTACGACTAGCGGGAGTAGGAAGCACCGGGGAGCCGTTTTTT. Translation: CASRLRLAGVGSTGEPFF.

This clonotype was recorded many times. The DNA for the CDR3 is TGTGCCAGCAGTTTACGTGGGACAGCTAGCACAGATACGCAGTATTTT. Its protein product is CASSLRGTASTDTQYF. The chain couples TRBV27 to TRBJ2-3, with 7 positions matching TRBD1. The length of the CDR3 is 16 residues. Germline V lookup: CDR1 MNHEY, CDR2 SMNVEV (reference sequence). V lost 2 bases, J lost 0 bases, and 5 bases stayed unmatched.